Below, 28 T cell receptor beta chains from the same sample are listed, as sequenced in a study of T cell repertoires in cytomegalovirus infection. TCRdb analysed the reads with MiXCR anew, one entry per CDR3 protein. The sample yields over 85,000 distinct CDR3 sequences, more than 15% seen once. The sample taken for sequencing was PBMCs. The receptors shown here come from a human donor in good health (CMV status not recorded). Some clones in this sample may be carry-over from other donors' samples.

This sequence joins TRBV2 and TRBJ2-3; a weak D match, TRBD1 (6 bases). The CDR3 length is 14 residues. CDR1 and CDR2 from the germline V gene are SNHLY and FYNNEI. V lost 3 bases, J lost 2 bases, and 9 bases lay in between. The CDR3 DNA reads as TGTGCCAGCAGTGACAACAGGGACACAGATACGCAGTATTTT. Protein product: CASSDNRDTDTQYF.

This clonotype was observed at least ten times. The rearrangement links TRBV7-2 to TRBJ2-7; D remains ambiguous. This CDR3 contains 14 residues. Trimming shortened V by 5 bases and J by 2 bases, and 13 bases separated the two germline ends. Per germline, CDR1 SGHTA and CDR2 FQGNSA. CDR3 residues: CASSPRHGPYEQYF. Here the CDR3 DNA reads TGTGCCAGCAGCCCCCGACACGGACCCTACGAGCAGTACTTC.

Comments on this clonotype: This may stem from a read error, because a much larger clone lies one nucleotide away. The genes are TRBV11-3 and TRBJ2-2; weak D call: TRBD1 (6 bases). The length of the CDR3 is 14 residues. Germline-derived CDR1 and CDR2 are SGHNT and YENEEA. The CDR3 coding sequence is TGTGACAGCAGCTCATACAGGGTCCCCGGGGAGCTGTTTTTT. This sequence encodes CDSSSYRVPGELFF.

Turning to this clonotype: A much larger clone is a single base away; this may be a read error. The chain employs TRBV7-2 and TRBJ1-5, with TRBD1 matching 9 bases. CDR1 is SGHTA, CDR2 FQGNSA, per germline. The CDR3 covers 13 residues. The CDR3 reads CAGSWDRDQPQHF. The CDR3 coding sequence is TGTGCCGGCAGCTGGGACAGGGATCAGCCCCAGCATTTT.

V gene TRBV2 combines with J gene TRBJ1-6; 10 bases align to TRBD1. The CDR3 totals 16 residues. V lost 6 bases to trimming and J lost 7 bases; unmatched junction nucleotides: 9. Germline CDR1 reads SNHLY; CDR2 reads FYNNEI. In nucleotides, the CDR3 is TGTGCCAGCAGAGGACAGGGGGGAGTTCTGAATTCACCCCTCCACTTT. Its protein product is CASRGQGGVLNSPLHF.

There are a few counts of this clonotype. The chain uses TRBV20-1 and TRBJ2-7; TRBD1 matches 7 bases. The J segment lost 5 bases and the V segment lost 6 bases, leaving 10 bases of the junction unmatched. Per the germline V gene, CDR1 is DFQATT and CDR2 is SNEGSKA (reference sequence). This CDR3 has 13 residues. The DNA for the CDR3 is TGCAGTGCAAACCCACAGGGGCAGGACGAGCAGTACTTC. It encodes CSANPQGQDEQYF.

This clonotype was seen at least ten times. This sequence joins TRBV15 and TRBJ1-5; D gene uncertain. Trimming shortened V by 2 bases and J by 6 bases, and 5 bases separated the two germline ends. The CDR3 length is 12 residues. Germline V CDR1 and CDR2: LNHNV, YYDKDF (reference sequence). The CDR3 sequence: CATSRSAQPQHF. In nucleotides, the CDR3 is TGTGCCACCAGCAGATCTGCTCAGCCCCAGCATTTT.

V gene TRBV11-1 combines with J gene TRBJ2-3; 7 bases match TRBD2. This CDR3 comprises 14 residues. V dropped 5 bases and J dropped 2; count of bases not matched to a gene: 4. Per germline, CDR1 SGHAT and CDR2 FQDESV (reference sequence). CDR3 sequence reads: CASSIRDYTDTQYF. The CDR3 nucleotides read TGTGCCAGCAGCATACGGGACTACACAGATACGCAGTATTTT.

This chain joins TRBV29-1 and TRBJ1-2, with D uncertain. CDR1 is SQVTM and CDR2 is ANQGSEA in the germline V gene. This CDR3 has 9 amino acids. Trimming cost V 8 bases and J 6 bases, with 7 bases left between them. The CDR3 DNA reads TGCAGCCCATATGATGGCTACACCTTC. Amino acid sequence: CSPYDGYTF.

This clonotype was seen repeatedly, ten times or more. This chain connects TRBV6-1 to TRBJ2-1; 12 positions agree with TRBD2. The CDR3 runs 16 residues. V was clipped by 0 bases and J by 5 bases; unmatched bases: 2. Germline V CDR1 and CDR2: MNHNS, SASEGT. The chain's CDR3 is CASSEALAGGHNEQFF. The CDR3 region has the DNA TGTGCCAGCAGTGAAGCGCTAGCGGGGGGGCACAATGAGCAGTTCTTC.

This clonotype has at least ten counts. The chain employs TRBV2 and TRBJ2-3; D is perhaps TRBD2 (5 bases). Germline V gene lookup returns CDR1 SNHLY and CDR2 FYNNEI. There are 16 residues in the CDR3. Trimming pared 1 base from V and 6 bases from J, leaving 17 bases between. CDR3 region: CASSEGGRKTGDTQYF. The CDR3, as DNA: TGTGCCAGCAGTGAAGGTGGGCGAAAGACGGGGGATACGCAGTATTTT.

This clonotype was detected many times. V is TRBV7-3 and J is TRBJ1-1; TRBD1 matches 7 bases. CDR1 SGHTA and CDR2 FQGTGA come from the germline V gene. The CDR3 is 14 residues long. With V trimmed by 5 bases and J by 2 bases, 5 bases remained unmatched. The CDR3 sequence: CASSPGTANTEAFF. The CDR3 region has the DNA TGTGCCAGCAGCCCCGGGACAGCTAACACTGAAGCTTTCTTT.

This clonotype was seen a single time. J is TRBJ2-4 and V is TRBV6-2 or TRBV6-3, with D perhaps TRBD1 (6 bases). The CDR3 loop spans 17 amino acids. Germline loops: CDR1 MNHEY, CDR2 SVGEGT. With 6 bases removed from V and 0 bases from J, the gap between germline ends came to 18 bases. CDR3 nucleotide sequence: TGTGCCAGCAGCCGCTTCACAGGGAATATAGCCAAAAACATTCAGTACTTC. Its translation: CASSRFTGNIAKNIQYF.

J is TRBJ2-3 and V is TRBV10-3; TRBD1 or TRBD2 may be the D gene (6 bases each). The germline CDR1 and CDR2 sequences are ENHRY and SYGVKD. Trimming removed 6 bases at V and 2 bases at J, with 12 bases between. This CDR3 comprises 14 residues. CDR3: CAIRSGDTTDTQYF. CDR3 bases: TGTGCCATCAGGTCGGGGGACACCACAGATACGCAGTATTTT.

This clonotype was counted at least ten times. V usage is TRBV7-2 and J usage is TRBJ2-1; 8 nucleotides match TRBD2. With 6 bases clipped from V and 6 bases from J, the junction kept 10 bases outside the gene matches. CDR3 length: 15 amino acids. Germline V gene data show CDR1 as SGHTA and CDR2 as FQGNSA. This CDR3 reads CASSSRGGVPNEQFF. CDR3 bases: TGTGCCAGCAGTTCCCGGGGGGGAGTCCCCAATGAGCAGTTCTTC.

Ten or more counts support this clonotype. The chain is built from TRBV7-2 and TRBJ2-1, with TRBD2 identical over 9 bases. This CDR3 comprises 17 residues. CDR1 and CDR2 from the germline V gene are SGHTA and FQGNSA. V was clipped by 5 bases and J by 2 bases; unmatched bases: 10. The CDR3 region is CASSPRGSGGAYNEQFF. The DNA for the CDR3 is TGTGCCAGCAGCCCCCGAGGTAGCGGGGGTGCCTACAATGAGCAGTTCTTC.

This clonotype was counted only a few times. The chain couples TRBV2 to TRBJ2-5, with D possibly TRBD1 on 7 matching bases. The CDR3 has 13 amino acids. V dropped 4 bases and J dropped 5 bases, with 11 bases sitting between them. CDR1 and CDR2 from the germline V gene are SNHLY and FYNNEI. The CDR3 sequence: CASSGRGRETQYF. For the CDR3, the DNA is TGTGCCAGCAGTGGGAGGGGGCGGGAGACCCAGTACTTC.

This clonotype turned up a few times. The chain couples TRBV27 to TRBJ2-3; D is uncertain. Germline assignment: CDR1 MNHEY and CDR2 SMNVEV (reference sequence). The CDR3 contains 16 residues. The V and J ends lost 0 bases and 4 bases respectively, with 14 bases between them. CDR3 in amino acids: CASSLSSGPASDTQYF. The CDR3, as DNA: TGTGCCAGCAGTTTATCATCCGGACCAGCGTCAGATACGCAGTATTTT.

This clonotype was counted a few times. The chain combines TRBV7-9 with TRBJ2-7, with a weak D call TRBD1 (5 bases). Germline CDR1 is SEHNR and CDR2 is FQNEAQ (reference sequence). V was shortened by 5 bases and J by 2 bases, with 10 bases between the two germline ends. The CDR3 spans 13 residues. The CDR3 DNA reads TGTGCCAGCAGCCAGGGTCTTACCTACGAGCAGTACTTC. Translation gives CASSQGLTYEQYF.

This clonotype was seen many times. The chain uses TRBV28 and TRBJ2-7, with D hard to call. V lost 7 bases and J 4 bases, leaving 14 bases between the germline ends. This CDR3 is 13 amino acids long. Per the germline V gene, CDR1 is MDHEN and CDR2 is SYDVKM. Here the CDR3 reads CASTKGRSYEQYF. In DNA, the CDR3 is TGTGCCAGCACGAAGGGAAGGAGTTACGAGCAGTACTTC.

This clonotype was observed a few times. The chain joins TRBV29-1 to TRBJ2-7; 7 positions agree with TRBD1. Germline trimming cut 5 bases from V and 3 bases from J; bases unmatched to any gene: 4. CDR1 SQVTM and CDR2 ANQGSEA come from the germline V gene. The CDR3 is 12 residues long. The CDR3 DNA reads TGCAGCGTTCGAGGGGGCGGCTACGAGCAGTACTTC. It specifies CSVRGGGYEQYF.

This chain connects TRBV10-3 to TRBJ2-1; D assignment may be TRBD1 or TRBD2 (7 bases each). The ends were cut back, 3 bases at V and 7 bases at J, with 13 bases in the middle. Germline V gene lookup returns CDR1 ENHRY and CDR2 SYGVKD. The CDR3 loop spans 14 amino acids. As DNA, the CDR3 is TGTGCCATCAGTGACAGTCAGGGGGGGAATGAGCAGTTCTTC. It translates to CAISDSQGGNEQFF.

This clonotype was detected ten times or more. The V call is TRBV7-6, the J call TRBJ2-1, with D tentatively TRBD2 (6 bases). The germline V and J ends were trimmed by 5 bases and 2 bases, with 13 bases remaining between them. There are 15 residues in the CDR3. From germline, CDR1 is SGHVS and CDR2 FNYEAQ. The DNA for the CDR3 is TGTGCCAGCAGCCAAGGAGGGTATACCTACAATGAGCAGTTCTTC. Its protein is CASSQGGYTYNEQFF.

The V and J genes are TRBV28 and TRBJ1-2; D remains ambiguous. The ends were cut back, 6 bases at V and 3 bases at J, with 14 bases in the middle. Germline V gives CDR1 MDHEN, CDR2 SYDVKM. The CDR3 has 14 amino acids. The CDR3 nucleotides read TGTGCCAGCAGCCCTACGGGCGGATACTATGGCTACACCTTC. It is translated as CASSPTGGYYGYTF.

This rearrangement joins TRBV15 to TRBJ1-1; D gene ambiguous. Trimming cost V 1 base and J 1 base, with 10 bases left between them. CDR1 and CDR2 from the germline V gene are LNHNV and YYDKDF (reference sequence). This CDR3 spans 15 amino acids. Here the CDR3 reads CATSRGNRRNTEAFF. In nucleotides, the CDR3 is TGTGCCACCAGCAGAGGAAACAGACGGAACACTGAAGCTTTCTTT.

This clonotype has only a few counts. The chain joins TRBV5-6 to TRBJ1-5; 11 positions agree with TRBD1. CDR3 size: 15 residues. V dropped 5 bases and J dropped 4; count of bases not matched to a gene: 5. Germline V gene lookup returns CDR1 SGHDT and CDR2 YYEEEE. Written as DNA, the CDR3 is TGTGCCAGCAGTCAGGGACAGGGGGGGAATCAGCCCCAGCATTTT. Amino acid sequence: CASSQGQGGNQPQHF.

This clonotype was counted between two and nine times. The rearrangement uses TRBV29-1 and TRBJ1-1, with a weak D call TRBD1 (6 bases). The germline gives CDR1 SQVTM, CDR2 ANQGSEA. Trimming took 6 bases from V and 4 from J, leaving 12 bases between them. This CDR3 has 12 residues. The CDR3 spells CSVSSGATEAFF. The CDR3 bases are TGCAGCGTCAGTTCAGGGGCCACTGAAGCTTTCTTT.

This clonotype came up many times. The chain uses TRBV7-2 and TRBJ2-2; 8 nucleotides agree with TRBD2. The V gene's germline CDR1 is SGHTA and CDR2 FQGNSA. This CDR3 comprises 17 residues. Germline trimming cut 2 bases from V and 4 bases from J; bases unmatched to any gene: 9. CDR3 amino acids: CASSLISGAFVTGELFF. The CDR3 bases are TGTGCCAGCAGCTTAATTAGCGGGGCATTTGTCACCGGGGAGCTGTTTTTT.